These 19 T cell receptor beta chains share one sample of origin, sequenced in a study of early T cells in non-severe SARS-CoV-2 infection. TCRdb independently ran MiXCR on the 5' RACE reads; one entry per CDR3 protein. The sample has approximately 81,000 distinct CDR3 sequences, over 13% seen once; the top ten hold around 3%. Sequenced input: whole blood. The receptors here all came from an adult who was a healthcare worker with PCR-confirmed SARS-CoV-2 infection or an uninfected control (not recorded which).

The genes are TRBV29-1 and TRBJ2-3, with D hard to call. From germline, CDR1 is SQVTM and CDR2 ANQGSEA. The CDR3 is made up of 15 amino acids. V shed 1 base and J shed 1 base, with 12 bases lying between them. The CDR3 region is CSVEGADGGTDTQYF. CDR3 nucleotides: TGCAGCGTTGAAGGGGCAGACGGAGGCACAGATACGCAGTATTTT.

This clonotype was seen many times. The gene calls are TRBV10-2 and TRBJ1-5; D gene uncertain. The germline V and J ends were trimmed by 2 bases and 2 bases, with 4 bases remaining between them. Germline V CDR1 and CDR2: WSHSY, SAAADI. The CDR3 has 13 amino acids. This chain's CDR3 is CASSELGNQPQHF. CDR3 nucleotide sequence: TGCGCCAGCAGTGAGCTGGGCAATCAGCCCCAGCATTTT.

The chain combines TRBV13 with TRBJ1-1, with unresolved D. Germline CDR1 reads PRHDT; CDR2 reads FYEKMQ (reference sequence). Trimming removed 7 bases at V and 5 bases at J, with 14 bases between. This CDR3 contains 13 residues. CDR3 loop: CASTIGRETEAFF. CDR3 in DNA: TGTGCCAGCACCATAGGGCGAGAAACTGAAGCTTTCTTT. Variable domain in full (rest from reference TRBV13 and TRBJ1-1): AAGVIQSPRHLIKEKRETATLKCYPIPRHDTVYWYQQGPGQDPQFLISFYEKMQSDKGSIPDRFSAQQFSDYHSELNMSSLELGDSALYFCASTIGRETEAFFGQGTRLTVV.

Worth noting for this clonotype: This sequence may be a read error, since a much larger clone differs from it by one base. The rearrangement links TRBV19 to TRBJ2-7, with TRBD2 matching 8 bases. Germline V gives CDR1 LNHDA, CDR2 SQIVND (reference sequence). Trimming removed 5 bases from V and 2 bases from J; junction bases left unmatched: 8. CDR3 length: 15 residues. CDR3 DNA: TGTGCCAGTAGTTTTTACCTAGCGGGTCCCTACGAGCAGTACTTC. It is translated as CASSFYLAGPYEQYF.

This clonotype was counted ten times or more. V and J are TRBV11-3 and TRBJ2-5; D is uncertain. The CDR3 extends over 14 amino acids. The germline gives CDR1 SGHNT, CDR2 YENEEA. The V end was cut by 4 bases, the J end by 3 bases, with 12 bases between. CDR3 region: CASSSGDRKETQYF. DNA for the CDR3: TGTGCCAGCAGCTCCGGAGACCGAAAAGAGACCCAGTACTTC.

The table lists this clonotype with many counts. The chain uses TRBV14 and TRBJ1-4; D is perhaps TRBD1 (5 bases). This CDR3 has 13 amino acids. Trimming took 4 bases from V and 10 from J, leaving 13 bases between them. Germline V CDR1 and CDR2: SGHDN, FVKESK. The chain's CDR3 is CASSRTGFGKLFF. CDR3 coding DNA: TGTGCCAGCAGCCGAACAGGTTTCGGAAAACTGTTTTTT.

This clonotype was found a few times. The genes are TRBV20-1 and TRBJ2-7, with D maybe TRBD1 (6 bases). The germline gives CDR1 DFQATT, CDR2 SNEGSKA (reference sequence). Trimming shortened V by 6 bases and J by 1 base, and 13 bases separated the two germline ends. The CDR3 loop spans 13 amino acids. The CDR3 here is CSADRRPSYEQYF. The CDR3 DNA reads as TGCAGTGCAGACAGGCGCCCATCCTACGAGCAGTACTTC.

This clonotype has just a few counts. J is TRBJ1-1 and V is TRBV4-1; D uncertain. The ends were cut back, 3 bases at V and 0 bases at J, with 8 bases in the middle. Germline CDR1 is MGHRA and CDR2 is YSYEKL. The CDR3 has 14 amino acids. Here the CDR3 reads CASSQGVLNTEAFF. For the CDR3, the DNA is TGCGCCAGCAGCCAGGGTGTCCTGAACACTGAAGCTTTCTTT.

This clonotype has ten or more counts. V usage is TRBV2 and J usage is TRBJ2-5; D is perhaps TRBD1 (6 bases). The CDR3 loop spans 14 amino acids. Germline V gene sequence: CDR1 SNHLY, CDR2 FYNNEI. Trimming stripped 3 bases from V and 4 bases from J, with 12 bases between. The CDR3 sequence: CASSDQGWSETQYF. In nucleotides, the CDR3 is TGTGCCAGCAGTGATCAGGGGTGGTCAGAGACCCAGTACTTC.

Ten or more counts support this clonotype. The chain employs TRBV14 and TRBJ2-7; a weak D match, TRBD1 (6 bases). The germline V and J ends were trimmed by 0 bases and 6 bases, with 15 bases remaining between them. Germline CDR1 SGHDN, CDR2 FVKESK. The CDR3 contains 15 residues. The CDR3 bases are TGTGCCAGCAGCCAAGAAGGGCACAGGGTCCGCGAGCAGTACTTC. Amino acid sequence: CASSQEGHRVREQYF.

The chain links TRBV12-5 to TRBJ1-4, with D possibly matching TRBD1 (6 bases). Germline CDR1 is LGHNT and CDR2 is FRNRAP. CDR3 length: 15 residues. V was pared by 6 bases and J by 8 bases, with 19 bases between. CDR3 in DNA: TGTGCTAGTGGATCAAACAGGGCTCTAGGGGAAAAACTGTTTTTT. This encodes CASGSNRALGEKLFF.

The gene calls are TRBV7-8 and TRBJ1-4, with D perhaps matching TRBD1 (6 bases). Germline V gene sequence: CDR1 SGHVS, CDR2 FQNEAQ. V lost 5 bases and J lost 2, with 12 bases in between. The length of the CDR3 is 15 residues. DNA for the CDR3: TGTGCCAGCAGCCCCCAGGGGTACACTAATGAAAAACTGTTTTTT. Translating gives CASSPQGYTNEKLFF.

The chain links TRBV5-1 to TRBJ2-1; a weak D match, TRBD1 (6 bases). Trimming cost V 4 bases and J 9 bases, with 14 bases left between them. Germline V gene lookup returns CDR1 SGHRS and CDR2 YFSETQ. The CDR3 extends over 13 amino acids. The CDR3 DNA sequence: TGCGCCAGCAGCCCGGCAGGGGAGCGTGAGCAGTTCTTC. Encoded protein: CASSPAGEREQFF.

The chain combines TRBV7-6 with TRBJ2-3, with D perhaps matching TRBD1 (6 bases). Germline V gives CDR1 SGHVS, CDR2 FNYEAQ. The CDR3 runs to 15 residues. Trimming stripped 2 bases from V and 1 base from J, with 10 bases between. The CDR3 coding sequence is TGTGCCAGCAGCTTAATGGGGGCGGGCACAGATACGCAGTATTTT. Translated: CASSLMGAGTDTQYF.

The rearrangement uses TRBV21-1 and TRBJ2-7; the table gives TRBD1 as D, unverified against the DNA. TRBV21-1 is shown as a pseudogene. CDR3 size: 12 residues. The CDR3: CASSKEAHEQYF. The DNA of the CDR3 is TGTGCCAGCAGCAAAGAGGCGCACGAGCAGTACTTC.

The genes are TRBV4-2 and TRBJ1-2, with D tentatively TRBD1 (6 bases). CDR1 is LGHNA, CDR2 YNFKEQ, per germline. CDR3 length: 20 residues. V lost 1 base to trimming and J lost 2 bases, with 26 bases between them. The CDR3 coding sequence is TGTGCCAGCAGCCAAGGGGAAGGCGGGGGCGCGAGGAGCAGAAACTATGGCTACACCTTC. Protein product: CASSQGEGGGARSRNYGYTF.

This clonotype has at least ten counts. This chain links TRBV12-3 or TRBV12-4 with TRBJ2-5; D is undetermined. Trimming shortened V by 10 bases and J by 6 bases, and 15 bases separated the two germline ends. The CDR3 consists of 12 residues. The CDR3 reads CAIWSDGKTQYF. DNA for the CDR3: TGTGCCATTTGGTCAGACGGAAAGACCCAGTACTTC.

This clonotype occurred a few times. The V call is TRBV20-1, the J call TRBJ2-2, with 11 bases that match TRBD2. From germline, CDR1 is DFQATT and CDR2 SNEGSKA (reference sequence). With 6 bases clipped from V and 5 bases from J, the junction kept 2 bases outside the gene matches. CDR3 length equals 13 residues. The CDR3 loop reads CSARLAGTGELFF. The DNA for the CDR3 is TGCAGTGCCCGACTAGCGGGAACCGGGGAGCTGTTTTTT.

The chain links TRBV7-9 to TRBJ2-3, with 10 bases identical to TRBD2. The V and J ends lost 11 bases and 2 bases, in that order; junction bases with no gene match: 10. The CDR3 extends over 15 amino acids. The germline V gene encodes CDR1 SEHNR and CDR2 FQNEAQ (reference sequence). CDR3 nucleotides: TGTGCCGGAGGAAAAAGCGGGGGGGTCACAGATACGCAGTATTTT. Protein: CAGGKSGGVTDTQYF.